The clone carrying this T cell receptor beta chain was counted many times. What it binds is unknown. TCRdb reprocessed the reads with MiXCR, giving one entry per CDR3 protein. The table has some 3,500 distinct CDR3 sequences, 16% seen once. The sample originates from a study of liver allograft versus peripheral blood T cells. The overall study: A comparison was made between T cell receptor repertoires in transplanted livers and those in recipients' peripheral blood.

Germline CDR1 reads SEHNR; CDR2 reads FQNEAQ (reference sequence). The V gene lost 6 bases and the J gene lost 0 bases, with 15 bases spanning the gap. This CDR3 is built from 16 residues. General study findings and limits: Differences were reported between the T cell receptor repertoires inside liver allografts and those that were detected in peripheral blood.

This sequence originates from a human patient who had a liver transplant. The T cells may come from the graft donor. V and J are TRBV7-9 and TRBJ2-1; maybe TRBD1 (5 bases). This CDR3 reads CASSPQGMSSYNEQFF. CDR3 coding DNA: TGTGCCAGCAGTCCTCAGGGAATGAGCTCCTACAATGAGCAGTTCTTC.